Below, one T cell receptor beta chain is given with its context. No antigen is known for it. The data were obtained in a study of blood T cells in healthy people across ages. Whole-study results and caveats: Possibly, changes in expanded clonotypes were confounded because donor CMV status was unknown.

CDR3 length: 13 residues. Trimming pared 5 bases from V and 10 bases from J, leaving 16 bases between. Per germline, CDR1 SGHTA and CDR2 FQGNSA. A second 7 to 11 cycle PCR used barcoded and J-beta primers. A minimum of 3 million CDR3-containing paired-end reads was obtained for each sample. In TCRdb, the 5' RACE reads were re-called with MiXCR into one record per CDR3 protein. The table includes hundreds of thousands of distinct CDR3 sequences, around half detected once. The sequenced sample consisted of blood. V gene TRBV7-2 combines with J gene TRBJ2-3; a weak D match, TRBD2 (5 bases). The clonotype comes from a man older than 75 in good health. The CDR3 loop is CASSQWVATPQYF. CDR3 coding DNA: TGTGCCAGCAGCCAATGGGTAGCGACGCCGCAGTATTTT.